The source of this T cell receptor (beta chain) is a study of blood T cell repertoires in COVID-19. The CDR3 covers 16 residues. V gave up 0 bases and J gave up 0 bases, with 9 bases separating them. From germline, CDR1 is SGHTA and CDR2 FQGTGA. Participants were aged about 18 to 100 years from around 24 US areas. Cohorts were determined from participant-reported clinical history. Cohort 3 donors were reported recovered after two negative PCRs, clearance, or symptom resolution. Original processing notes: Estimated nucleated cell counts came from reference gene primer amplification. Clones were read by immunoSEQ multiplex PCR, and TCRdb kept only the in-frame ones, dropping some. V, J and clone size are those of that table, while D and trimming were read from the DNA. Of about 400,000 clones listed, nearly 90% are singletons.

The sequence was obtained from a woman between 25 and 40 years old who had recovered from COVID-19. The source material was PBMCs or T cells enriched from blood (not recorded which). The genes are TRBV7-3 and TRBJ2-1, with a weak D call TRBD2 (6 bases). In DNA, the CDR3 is TGTGCCAGCAGCTTAACAGTCGGGAGCTCCTACAATGAGCAGTTCTTC. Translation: CASSLTVGSSYNEQFF.